This T cell receptor beta chain stems from a study of CXCR3-negative and CXCR3-positive naive CD8 T cells. General observations from the study: The authors found comparable surface CD5 between naive subsets and inferred TCR strength from TRB CDR3 properties.

A note on this clonotype: Its specificity is not known.

5' RACE with UMI labels generated the TRB cDNA libraries. Following a re-call of the 5' RACE reads, TCRdb has one entry per CDR3 protein and lacks DNA. The sample data list 45,000 to 65,000 distinct CDR3 sequences. The CDR3 runs to 18 residues. What was sequenced was memory CD8+ T cells from blood. This sequence joins TRBV12-3 or TRBV12-4 and TRBJ2-5; TCRdb's D gene call, TRBD2, goes unchecked for lack of DNA. The TCR comes from a human donor in good health. Some clones in this sample may be carry-over from other donors' samples. This CDR3 reads CASSSSLAGGSLQETQYF.